This T cell receptor (beta chain) was captured in a study of response to subunit inactivated influenza vaccine. This clonotype turned up a few times. The antigen is not known. Germline V gene data show CDR1 as LNHDA and CDR2 as SQIVND (reference sequence). Trimming took 6 bases from V and 1 from J, leaving 9 bases between them. This CDR3 is built from 13 residues. Study-wide results and limits: It was suggested by the authors that few new T cells are recruited by each seasonal influenza vaccination.

TCRdb reanalysed the RT-PCR reads using MiXCR and keeps one entry per CDR3 protein. Altogether around 480,000 distinct CDR3 sequences are present, 11% being singletons, with the ten largest covering about 12%. The sequencing used PBMCs from blood, collected more than 35 days after vaccination. V usage is TRBV19 and J usage is TRBJ1-1, with D unclear. This TCR was sampled from a man aged 50 to 59 who received an inactivated influenza vaccine. CDR3 nucleotide sequence: TGTGCCAGTAGCCCGTCCTGGAACACTGAAGCTTTCTTT. It specifies CASSPSWNTEAFF.